One sample yielded the 14 T cell receptor beta chains listed below, sequenced in a study of cytomegalovirus exposure and HLA in healthy donors. 13 Jbeta primers and 60 Vbeta primers were used for the PCR. Sequenced by immunoSEQ multiplex PCR; TCRdb stores in-frame clones only, minus some. The sample shows 100,000 to 120,000 clones, about 80% of them seen only once. Material: PBMCs. Receptors were obtained from a woman in her sixties in good health and CMV-seropositive.

The rearrangement joins TRBV4-1 to TRBJ2-3; tentatively, D is TRBD2 (5 bases). V was cut by 5 bases and J by 3 bases, with 18 bases left in between. This CDR3 spans 16 amino acids. The V gene's germline CDR1 is MGHRA and CDR2 YSYEKL. The CDR3 here is CASSSLGGSSTDTQYF. CDR3 in DNA: TGCGCCAGCAGCTCATTAGGAGGCAGTTCAACAGATACGCAGTATTTT.

The genes are TRBV28 and TRBJ2-4; 7 nucleotides agree with TRBD2. The V segment lost 4 bases and the J segment 9 bases; nucleotides outside the gene matches: 9. Germline CDR1 is MDHEN and CDR2 is SYDVKM. The CDR3 has 14 residues. The DNA of the CDR3 is TGTGCCAGCAGTTCCCTGGGAGGGCCCGGCATTCAGTACTTC. It encodes CASSSLGGPGIQYF. The variable domain in full, completed from reference TRBV28 and TRBJ2-4, reads DVKVTQSSRYLVKRTGEKVFLECVQDMDHENMFWYRQDPGLGLRLIYFSYDVKMKEKGDIPEGYSVSREKKERFSLILESASTNQTSMYLCASSSLGGPGIQYFGAGTRLSVL.

The chain carries TRBV20-1 and TRBJ1-1; no firm D call. In germline, CDR1 is DFQATT, CDR2 SNEGSKA (reference sequence). This CDR3 contains 10 residues. V was pared by 1 base and J by 11 bases, with 8 bases between. CDR3 DNA sequence: TGCAGTGCTAGAGTCGAGGTGGCTTTCTTT. Translated, it gives CSARVEVAFF.

The chain couples TRBV18 to TRBJ2-4, with D perhaps matching TRBD2 (7 bases). CDR3 size: 15 residues. Deletions cut 3 bases from V and 6 bases from J, with 15 bases between. Germline V gene sequence: CDR1 KGHSH, CDR2 LQKENI. The CDR3 protein is CASSPSGGQTNIQYF. The CDR3 region has the DNA TGTGCCAGCTCACCCTCCGGGGGGCAGACAAACATTCAGTACTTC.

This chain connects TRBV7-2 to TRBJ2-1; TRBD2 aligns across 7 bases. In germline, CDR1 is SGHTA, CDR2 FQGNSA. J was trimmed by 5 bases and V by 3 bases; bases with no gene match: 7. There are 15 residues in the CDR3. In nucleotides, the CDR3 is TGTGCCAGCAGCTTGAGGGCTAGCGGAAACAATGAGCAGTTCTTC. As protein: CASSLRASGNNEQFF.

V and J are TRBV5-1 and TRBJ2-5; D is undetermined. CDR1 is SGHRS, CDR2 YFSETQ, per germline. The V and J ends lost 3 bases and 7 bases respectively, with 13 bases between them. The CDR3 extends over 13 amino acids. CDR3 region: CASSSTRHGTQYF. The CDR3 bases are TGCGCCAGCAGCTCGACGAGACACGGGACCCAGTACTTC.

The chain uses TRBV19 and TRBJ1-5; unclear D gene. The CDR3 covers 12 residues. Germline CDR1 LNHDA, CDR2 SQIVND (reference sequence). The germline V and J ends were trimmed by 5 bases and 7 bases, with 9 bases remaining between them. This chain's CDR3 is CASSQYGQPQHF. The CDR3 bases are TGTGCCAGTAGTCAATATGGCCAGCCCCAGCATTTT.

This clone was observed a few times. The V gene is TRBV2, the J gene TRBJ2-1, with a possible D match to TRBD2 (5 bases). The germline V gene has CDR1 SNHLY and CDR2 FYNNEI. CDR3 length: 12 residues. The ends were cut back, 4 bases at V and 15 bases at J, with 16 bases in the middle. CDR3 DNA sequence: TGTGCCAGCAGTGCTACTACTAGATCGGGGTTCTTC. As protein: CASSATTRSGFF. The full variable domain, with the rest looked up from reference TRBV2 and TRBJ2-1, is EPEVTQTPSHQVTQMGQEVILRCVPISNHLYFYWYRQILGQKVEFLVSFYNNEISEKSEIFDDQFSVERPDGSNFTLKIRSTKLEDSAMYFCASSATTRSGFFGPGTRLTVL.

The V and J genes are TRBV5-6 and TRBJ2-5; a weak D match, TRBD2 (7 bases). V was cut by 3 bases and J by 5 bases, with 14 bases left in between. CDR3 length: 14 amino acids. In germline, CDR1 is SGHDT, CDR2 YYEEEE. CDR3 sequence reads: CASSSSRGGETQYF. The CDR3 DNA follows: TGTGCCAGCAGCTCAAGCAGGGGAGGGGAGACCCAGTACTTC.

This clone was recorded once. V gene TRBV7-2 combines with J gene TRBJ2-5; no reliable D call. Trimming cost V 0 bases and J 5 bases, with 4 bases left between them. Germline CDR1 is SGHTA and CDR2 is FQGNSA. This CDR3 region has 12 residues. The CDR3 region has the DNA TGTGCCAGCAGCTTAGCCCTGGAGACCCAGTACTTC. This encodes CASSLALETQYF. Complete variable domain (other parts from reference TRBV7-2 and TRBJ2-5): GAGVSQSPSNKVTEKGKDVELRCDPISGHTALYWYRQSLGQGLEFLIYFQGNSAPDKSGLPSDRFSAERTGGSVSTLTIQRTQQEDSAVYLCASSLALETQYFGPGTRLLVL.

This clone has a single count. Distinct nucleotide sequences in the sample also encode this CDR3. The rearrangement joins TRBV2 to TRBJ2-5; perhaps TRBD1 as D (5 bases). V gave up 4 bases and J gave up 2 bases, with 8 bases separating them. The CDR3 length is 13 residues. Germline-derived CDR1 and CDR2 are SNHLY and FYNNEI. The CDR3 region is CASSGQIQETQYF. The DNA of the CDR3 is TGTGCCAGCAGTGGACAGATTCAAGAGACCCAGTACTTC. Full variable domain (outside the CDR3, taken from reference TRBV2 and TRBJ2-5): EPEVTQTPSHQVTQMGQEVILRCVPISNHLYFYWYRQILGQKVEFLVSFYNNEISEKSEIFDDQFSVERPDGSNFTLKIRSTKLEDSAMYFCASSGQIQETQYFGPGTRLLVL.

CDR3 sequence (DNA): TGTGCCAGCAGGGTTGACAGGGTAGGCGAGCAGTACTTC. It encodes CASRVDRVGEQYF. J is TRBJ2-7 and V is TRBV6-5, with 7 nucleotides matching TRBD1. Germline V lookup: CDR1 MNHEY, CDR2 SVGAGI. The V and J ends lost 6 bases and 6 bases, in that order; junction bases with no gene match: 8. The CDR3 runs 13 residues.

V gene TRBV4-1 combines with J gene TRBJ2-4; 7 nucleotides agree with TRBD1. CDR1 is MGHRA and CDR2 is YSYEKL in the germline V gene. This CDR3 spans 16 amino acids. V was pared by 4 bases and J by 0 bases, with 6 bases of the junction left unmatched. As DNA, the CDR3 is TGCGCCAGCAGCCCGGGACAGCCACTAGCCAAAAACATTCAGTACTTC. Protein sequence: CASSPGQPLAKNIQYF.

For this clone: Germline and junction disagree at one end, which may indicate a read error. The chain employs TRBV5-4 and TRBJ1-2, with 8 bases fitting TRBD1. The V gene's germline CDR1 is SGHNT and CDR2 YYREEE (reference sequence). This CDR3 has 13 residues. DNA for the CDR3: TGTGCCAGCAGCCCGGACAGGGCCCGTGGCTGCACCTTC. Its protein product is CASSPDRARGCTF.